This paragraph reports one T cell receptor beta chain. Its antigen remains unidentified. This entry is derived from a study of cytomegalovirus exposure and HLA in healthy donors. Study-wide results and caveats: The authors reported that TCR beta sequences could predict HLA-A and HLA-B alleles. These predictions were accurate for most subjects in the first cohort. Certain sequence variants were highly shared and formed a cluster, and this cluster was likely a sequencing artifact. Overall, under 200 TCR beta chains were annotated as cytomegalovirus-associated. The availability of immune exposure information extended only to CMV serostatus.

The PCR had 60 Vbeta and 13 Jbeta primers. Profiled with immunoSEQ multiplex PCR; TCRdb holds only in-frame clones, not every one. The table lists fewer than 200,000 clones, approximately 80% of them singletons, with over 2.5% in the top ten. The CDR3 totals 15 residues. With V trimmed by 5 bases and J by 8 bases, 9 bases remained unmatched. Germline CDR1 is SNHLY and CDR2 is FYNNEI. This clonotype originated in a woman between 40 and 55 years old in good health and CMV-seropositive. This chain connects TRBV2 to TRBJ1-4, with 9 bases that match TRBD1. Material: PBMCs. CDR3 protein: CASSQNGQGREKLFF. The CDR3 DNA is TGTGCCAGCAGTCAAAATGGACAGGGGAGGGAAAAACTGTTTTTT.